Reported below is one T cell receptor (beta chain). Assay used: immunoSEQ multiplex PCR; TCRdb lists only in-frame clones, some missing. Among under 75,000 clones, approximately 90% were seen once, and the ten largest hold under 10%. The data belong to a study of OX40 agonist ivuxolimab in advanced cancers. The CDR3 spans 14 residues. The germline V gene has CDR1 SGDLS and CDR2 YYNGEE. Trimming took 4 bases from V and 3 from J; bases not matched to a gene: 3. The source material was CD4+ or CD8+ T cells sorted from blood, sampled in a trial of the OX40 agonist ivuxolimab. The J gene is TRBJ2-1, the V gene TRBV9, with 8 bases aligning to TRBD2. This clonotype originated in an adult with an advanced solid tumor such as melanoma, head and neck, liver or kidney cancer. The DNA of the CDR3 is TGTGCCAGCAGCCTTAGCGGGGACTACAATGAGCAGTTCTTC. Encoded protein: CASSLSGDYNEQFF.